This is a list of T cell receptor beta chains from one sample in a study of blood T cell repertoires in COVID-19. Clones were read by immunoSEQ multiplex PCR, and TCRdb kept only the in-frame ones, dropping some. The sample contains hundreds of thousands of clones, roughly nine tenths of which appear only once. The sequenced material came from PBMCs or T cells enriched from blood (not recorded which). Source of these receptors: a man between 18 and 29 years old who had recovered from COVID-19. The CDR3 runs from the conserved cysteine through the conserved F or W. The D gene is left open where the match is weak. Not all rows give a size; the values are once, few, many and, for expanded clones, a class.

abundance	j_gene	v_gene	d_gene	CDR3nt	CDR3aa
.	TRBJ1-2	TRBV7-9	.	TGTGCCAGCAGCTTAGGGGCCGGGACACCAGTAGCTAACTATGGCTACACCTTC	CASSLGAGTPVANYGYTF
.	TRBJ1-1	TRBV3-1/TRBV3-2	TRBD1	TGTGCCAGCAGCCCAGGTGACAGGGATCACGCTGAAGCTTTCTTT	CASSPGDRDHAEAFF
.	TRBJ1-2	TRBV6-5	.	TGTGCCAGCAGTTACTCGAGGGGGGGACATGGCTATGGCTACACCTTC	CASSYSRGGHGYGYTF
.	TRBJ2-3	TRBV10-3	TRBD2	TGTGCCACAATGTTAGCGGGAGGGCCTGGGGGCGGGCAGTATTTT	CATMLAGGPGGGQYF
.	TRBJ2-7	TRBV4-1	TRBD2	TGCGCCAGCAGCCCAGCTAGCGGGAGTAGAGAGCAGTACTTC	CASSPASGSREQYF
.	TRBJ1-2	TRBV10-3	.	TGTGCCATCAGTGAGTCGGTCGTCAGGGATAGCGGCTACACCTTC	CAISESVVRDSGYTF
.	TRBJ1-3	TRBV7-9	.	TGTGCCACCAGAGTACAGGGAAGCTCTGGAAACACCATATATTTT	CATRVQGSSGNTIYF
.	TRBJ1-1	TRBV5-5	TRBD1	TGTGCCAGCAGCTTGAGGGCAGGGGGCGACACTGAAGCTTTCTTT	CASSLRAGGDTEAFF
.	TRBJ2-1	TRBV7-2	.	TGTGCCAGCAGCTTAGATATCAATGAGCAGTTCTTC	CASSLDINEQFF
.	TRBJ2-5	TRBV5-1	.	TGCGCCAGCAGCTTGGCCTTGGAGACCCAGTACTTC	CASSLALETQYF
.	TRBJ2-7	TRBV7-9	TRBD1	TGTGCCAGCAGCTACCGGGACAGAACCTACGAGCAGTACTTC	CASSYRDRTYEQYF
.	TRBJ2-7	TRBV10-3	TRBD2	TGTGCCACCCTAGCGGGACTTACCTACGAGCAGTACTTC	CATLAGLTYEQYF
.	TRBJ1-5	TRBV9	TRBD1	TGTGCCAGCACCCCGTCGGACAGGTCCAATCAGCCCCAGCATTTT	CASTPSDRSNQPQHF
.	TRBJ1-5	TRBV4-1	TRBD1	TGCGCCAGCAGCCAAGGGGGACAGGGAAACAATCAGCCCCAGCATTTT	CASSQGGQGNNQPQHF
.	TRBJ2-4	TRBV19	TRBD1	TGTGCCAGTAGTATAGGAGCACGAGGGGGCGGAAACATTCAGTACTTC	CASSIGARGGGNIQYF
.	TRBJ1-5	TRBV19	.	TGTGCCAGTAGTATTAGGTCAGGGGATCAGCCCCAGCATTTT	CASSIRSGDQPQHF
.	TRBJ1-3	TRBV29-1	TRBD1	TGCAGCGTTGACAGGGGGCTGGGTGGAAACACCATATATTTT	CSVDRGLGGNTIYF
.	TRBJ2-7	TRBV28	TRBD2	TGTGCCAGCAGTACCCCCGGGACTAGCAGAAGAAGCTCCTACGAGCAGTACTTC	CASSTPGTSRRSSYEQYF
.	TRBJ1-1	TRBV5-4	.	TGTGCCAGCAGCTTGACCGCTAGGACTGAAGCTTTCTTT	CASSLTARTEAFF
once	TRBJ2-7	TRBV28	TRBD2	TGTGCCAGCACCCCGGGACTAGCGGGAGTAAGGCAGTACTTC	CASTPGLAGVRQYF
.	TRBJ2-7	TRBV11-2	TRBD2	TGTGCCAGCAGCTTGAGGCTCGGGATGACTAGCGGGGGCGAGCAGTACTTC	CASSLRLGMTSGGEQYF
.	TRBJ2-7	TRBV13	TRBD2	TGTGCCAGCAGCTCCACCGGGGGACTAGCGGGAGTCGAGCAGTACTTC	CASSSTGGLAGVEQYF
.	TRBJ1-1	TRBV5-1	.	TGCGCCAGCAGCTATACTGCCGCCTTGAACACTGAAGCTTTCTTT	CASSYTAALNTEAFF
.	TRBJ1-4	TRBV4-1	TRBD1	TGCGCCAGCAGCCCAGGGACAGTCTATGAAAAACTGTTTTTT	CASSPGTVYEKLFF
.	TRBJ2-2	TRBV19	TRBD2	TGTGCCAGTAGTATTAGCGGGAGAACAATCTCGAACACCGGGGAGCTGTTTTTT	CASSISGRTISNTGELFF
once	TRBJ1-1	TRBV13	.	TGTGCCAGCAGCCCTCAACAACAGGGAAGCACTGAAGCTTTCTTT	CASSPQQQGSTEAFF
.	TRBJ2-7	TRBV18	TRBD1	TGTGCCAGCTCACCACCCGGACAGGCCTTCCCATCACCCTACGAGCAGTACTTC	CASSPPGQAFPSPYEQYF
once	TRBJ1-6	TRBV6-1	.	TGTGCCAGCAGTGAAGCGCTTCGAGGTCCCAATTCACCCCTCCACTTT	CASSEALRGPNSPLHF
.	TRBJ2-1	TRBV5-1	TRBD2	TGCGCCAGCAGCTCTCACTGGGACTATGCCGTCAGTGAGCAGTTCTTC	CASSSHWDYAVSEQFF
.	TRBJ2-5	TRBV28	TRBD2	TGTGCCAGCAGATCCAAACTAGCGGGAGGCGAGACCCAGTACTTC	CASRSKLAGGETQYF
.	TRBJ2-1	TRBV7-2	TRBD2	TGTGCCAGCAGCTTACTGGCGGGAGGGCCCCGTAATGAGCAGTTCTTC	CASSLLAGGPRNEQFF